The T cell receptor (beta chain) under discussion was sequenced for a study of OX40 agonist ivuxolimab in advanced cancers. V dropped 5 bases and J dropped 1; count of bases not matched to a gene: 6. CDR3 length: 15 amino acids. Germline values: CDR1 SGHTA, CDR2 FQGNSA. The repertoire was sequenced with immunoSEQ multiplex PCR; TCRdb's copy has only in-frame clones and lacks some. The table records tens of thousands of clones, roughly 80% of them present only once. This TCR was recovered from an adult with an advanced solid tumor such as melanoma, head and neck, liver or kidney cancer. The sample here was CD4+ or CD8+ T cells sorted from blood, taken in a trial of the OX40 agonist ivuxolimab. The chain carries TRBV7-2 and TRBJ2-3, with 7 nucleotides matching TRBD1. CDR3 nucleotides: TGTGCCAGCAGCCAAGGACAGGCCCGCACAGATACGCAGTATTTT. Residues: CASSQGQARTDTQYF. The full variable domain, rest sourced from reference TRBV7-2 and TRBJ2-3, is GAGVSQSPSNKVTEKGKDVELRCDPISGHTALYWYRQSLGQGLEFLIYFQGNSAPDKSGLPSDRFSAERTGGSVSTLTIQRTQQEDSAVYLCASSQGQARTDTQYFGPGTRLTVL.